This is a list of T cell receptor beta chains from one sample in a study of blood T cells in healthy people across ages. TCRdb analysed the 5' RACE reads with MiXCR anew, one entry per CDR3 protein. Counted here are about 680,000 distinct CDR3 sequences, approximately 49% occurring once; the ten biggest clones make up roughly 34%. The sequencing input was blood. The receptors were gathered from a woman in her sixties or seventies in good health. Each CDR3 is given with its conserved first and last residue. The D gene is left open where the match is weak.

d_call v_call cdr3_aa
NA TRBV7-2 CASSSGAGYAGGYTF
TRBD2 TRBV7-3 CASSRSSGTGGTDTQYF
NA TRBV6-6 CASSYGPSGGETQYF
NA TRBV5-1 CASSLGDNNEQFF
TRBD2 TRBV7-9 CASILAGLYTDTQYF
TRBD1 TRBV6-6 CASRPTGGAETQYF
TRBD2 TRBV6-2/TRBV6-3 CASSYLLAGGPKKETQYF
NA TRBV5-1 CASSLDETQYF
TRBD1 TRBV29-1 CSVERGTGGVNEQYF
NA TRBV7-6 CATSTWNGETQYF
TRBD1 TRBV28 CASSSGGTGGIDGYTF
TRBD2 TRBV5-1 CASSLEGTSGTQETQYF
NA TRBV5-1 CASSLVIGQSDEQYF
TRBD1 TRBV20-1 CSLGTGDSYNEQFF
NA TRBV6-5 CASSYTEGCYGYTF
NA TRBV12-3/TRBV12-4 CASSQGVMGYGYTF
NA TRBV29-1 CSVQLSYEQYF
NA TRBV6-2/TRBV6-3 CASSLFDEGLLEEQYF
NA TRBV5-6 CASTYGYNEQFF
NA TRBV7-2 CASSYAAGDNQPQHF
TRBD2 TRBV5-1 CASSPGLAGAAYNEQFF
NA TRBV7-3 CASSLVPGAGVDTQYF
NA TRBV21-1 CASSSPSRDEKLFF
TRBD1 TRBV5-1 CASSLPTGRNEQYF
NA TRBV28 CASSFSYYGYTF
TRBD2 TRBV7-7 CASSLLAGGIRADEQYF
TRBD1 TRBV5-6 CASSLKGTEYGYTF
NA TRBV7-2 CASSLGRINQPQHF
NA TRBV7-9 CASSLRDQGETQYF
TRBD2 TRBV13 CASSPRLAGGREQYF
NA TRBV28 CASFSASASSYEQYF
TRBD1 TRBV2 CASTEQGRGEQYF
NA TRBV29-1 CSVDGRGGTDTQYF
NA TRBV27 CASSHNPYEQYF
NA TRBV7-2 CASSFGGPSEQYF
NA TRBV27 CASSWSSVADTQYF
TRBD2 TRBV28 CASQETSGNYEQYF
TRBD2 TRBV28 CASSLWSGGRRNEQYF
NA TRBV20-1 CSPGEGGLNTEAFF
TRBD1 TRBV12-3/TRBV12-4 CASSSWTGSGANVLTF
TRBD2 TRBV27 CASSSPAGGGQETQYF
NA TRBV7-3 CASSLDAGYEQYF
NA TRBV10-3 CAISESGAEGGQETQYF
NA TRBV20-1 CSARSSYNSPLHF
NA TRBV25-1 CASSGQEYSNSPLHF
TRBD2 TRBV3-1 CASSRSRGSGRAGETQYF
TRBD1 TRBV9 CASSPQGNSYNEQFF
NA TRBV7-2 CASSLEGGPPYEQYF
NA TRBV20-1 CSAHRDTGSGANVLTF
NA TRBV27 CASSPLTDTQFF
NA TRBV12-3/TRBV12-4 CASSLASADNEQFF
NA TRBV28 CASSKVAEPTDTQYF
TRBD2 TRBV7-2 CASSLGGLAGDGYEQYF
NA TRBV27 CASSPLGREKYF
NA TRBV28 CASNQVPYYGYTF
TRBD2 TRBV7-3 CASGLTSGRMNEQYF